This TCR beta chain was captured in a study of shared clonotypes between healthy human individuals. Some clones are missing from TCRdb's copy, which holds only in-frame ones; the method was immunoSEQ multiplex PCR. Of roughly 2,000,000 clones listed, approximately 92% are singletons. The V segment lost 2 bases and the J segment 5 bases; nucleotides outside the gene matches: 8. CDR3 length equals 17 residues. Germline assignment: CDR1 SGHNT and CDR2 YENEEA. About this clone itself: Its antigen is unidentified.

Naive CD8 populations comprised CD45RO-negative cells positively selected for CCR7, excluding terminally differentiated effector memory CD45RA+ cells. Study-level findings and limits: Researchers sampled blood only, noting tissue repertoires likely differ.

This clonotype was obtained from a man in his late teens or twenties in good health. Some clones in this sample may be carry-over from other donors' samples. The genes are TRBV11-3 and TRBJ2-2; TRBD1 matches at 10 bases. The sample taken for sequencing was naive CD8+ T cells from PBMCs. The CDR3 is CASSLSRGQGRTGELFF. The CDR3, as DNA: TGTGCCAGCAGCTTATCTAGGGGACAGGGGAGGACCGGGGAGCTGTTTTTT.